This T cell receptor beta chain appears in the sequencing data of a study of cytomegalovirus exposure and HLA in healthy donors. The study, taken as a whole, reports: Researchers reported from a later analysis that most CMV-associated TCR beta chains appeared HLA-restricted. Investigators reported more than 150 TCR beta chains as tied to cytomegalovirus. A later analysis reported that several of the most significant clusters appeared to be linked to common viral pathogens, among them Epstein-Barr virus. V- and J-gene trimming in TCR beta was tied to a missense DCLRE1C variant by an analysis performed later.

To note about this clone: Antigen specificity is unknown. A read error may account for a junction end that differs from germline.

The PCR used 60 Vbeta and 13 Jbeta primers. Sequencing used immunoSEQ multiplex PCR; TCRdb keeps in-frame clones, though not all of them. The profile shows under 200,000 clones, around 65% of them singletons. Per the germline V gene, CDR1 is SGHDT and CDR2 is YYEEEE. The CDR3 runs 14 residues. The clonotype was recovered from a woman between 35 and 50 years old in good health and CMV-seropositive. Sequenced material: PBMCs. This sequence joins TRBV5-6 and TRBJ1-2; no reliable D call. The chain's CDR3 is CASSLAAGFYGYPF. CDR3 sequence (DNA): TGTGCCAGCAGCTTGGCCGCAGGATTCTATGGCTACCCCTTC.